The 9 T cell receptor beta chains below all came from one sample that was sequenced in a study of shared clonotypes between healthy human individuals. Naivety among CD8 cells was defined by CD45RO negativity and positive CCR7 selection, thereby excluding terminally differentiated effector memory CD45RA+ cells. Some clones are missing from TCRdb's copy, which holds only in-frame ones; the method was immunoSEQ multiplex PCR. The data hold around 2.1 million clones, with 90% to 95% observed a single time. What was sequenced was naive CD8+ T cells from PBMCs. The receptors were sampled from a man between 18 and 29 years old in good health. Some clones in this sample may be carry-over from other donors' samples.

The DNA of the CDR3 is TGCGCCGTGACATCCGGGACTACCAACACCGGGGAGCTGTTTTTT. Residues: CAVTSGTTNTGELFF. The chain combines TRBV5-1 with TRBJ2-2; TRBD2 aligns across 7 bases. Per germline, CDR1 SGHRS and CDR2 YFSETQ. With 10 bases clipped from V and 2 bases from J, the junction kept 11 bases outside the gene matches. The CDR3 runs 15 residues.

In its sample, this clone was seen once. The chain has TRBV7-9 and TRBJ2-5; 9 bases fit TRBD1. Trimming took 4 bases from V and 4 from J; bases not matched to a gene: 10. This CDR3 is built from 16 residues. CDR1 is SEHNR and CDR2 is FQNEAQ in the germline V gene (reference sequence). In DNA form, the CDR3 reads TGTGCCAGCAGCTCCCCAGACAAGACAGGGGGAGAGACCCAGTACTTC. Encoded protein: CASSSPDKTGGETQYF. The complete variable domain, with remaining parts taken from reference TRBV7-9 and TRBJ2-5, reads DTGVSQNPRHKITKRGQNVTFRCDPISEHNRLYWYRQTLGQGPEFLTYFQNEAQLEKSRLLSDRFSAERPKGSFSTLEIQRTEQGDSAMYLCASSSPDKTGGETQYFGPGTRLLVL.

This chain links TRBV7-6 with TRBJ2-7; D perhaps matches TRBD2 (5 bases). V was pared by 4 bases and J by 3 bases, with 16 bases between. The CDR3 is made up of 15 amino acids. Germline loops: CDR1 SGHVS, CDR2 FNYEAQ. The CDR3 sequence: CASSSLSGAVYEQYF. The CDR3 bases are TGTGCCAGCAGCTCTTTGAGCGGAGCGGTCTACGAGCAGTACTTC.

The J gene is TRBJ2-6, the V gene TRBV28; D tentatively fits TRBD1 or TRBD2 (5 bases each). Germline V lookup: CDR1 MDHEN, CDR2 SYDVKM. CDR3 length: 19 residues. Deletions cut 8 bases from V and 1 base from J, with 24 bases between. This CDR3 is CASRGYFRGEPSGANVLTF. The CDR3 DNA follows: TGTGCCAGCCGGGGTTACTTTAGGGGCGAACCTTCTGGGGCCAACGTCCTGACTTTC.

This clone was seen once. This sequence joins TRBV7-9 and TRBJ2-7; D might be TRBD2 (6 bases). The CDR3 has 15 residues. V shed 5 bases and J shed 3 bases, with 17 bases lying between them. The germline CDR1 and CDR2 sequences are SEHNR and FQNEAQ (reference sequence). The CDR3 is CASSPLETRDYEQYF. CDR3 DNA: TGTGCCAGCAGCCCCCTCGAGACTAGGGACTACGAGCAGTACTTC.

The chain carries TRBV10-2 and TRBJ2-7; TRBD1 matches at 8 bases. After removal of 6 bases from V and 0 bases from J, the junction contained 7 bases not matched to a gene. This CDR3 is built from 15 residues. Germline values: CDR1 WSHSY, CDR2 SAAADI. This CDR3 reads CASSDTGTGSYEQYF. The CDR3 coding sequence is TGCGCCAGCAGCGATACCGGGACAGGCTCCTACGAGCAGTACTTC.

Points on this clone: At the DNA level, this CDR3 is encoded by other sequences in the same sample as well. V and J are TRBV19 and TRBJ2-7; D gene ambiguous. The CDR3 totals 13 residues. Germline CDR1 LNHDA, CDR2 SQIVND (reference sequence). V shed 1 base and J shed 4 bases, with 8 bases lying between them. The CDR3 loop is CASSIGAAYEQYF. In nucleotides, the CDR3 is TGTGCCAGTAGTATAGGGGCAGCGTACGAGCAGTACTTC.

The chain carries TRBV27 and TRBJ1-5; unclear D gene. Trimming removed 1 base at V and 0 bases at J, with 4 bases between. The length of the CDR3 is 14 residues. The germline V gene has CDR1 MNHEY and CDR2 SMNVEV (reference sequence). The CDR3 DNA reads TGTGCCAGCAGTTTATTTGCTAGCAATCAGCCCCAGCATTTT. Translation: CASSLFASNQPQHF.

This chain uses TRBV27 with TRBJ2-1, with a tentative D call TRBD1 (5 bases). The CDR3 is 14 amino acids. Trimming shortened V by 0 bases and J by 4 bases, and 7 bases separated the two germline ends. CDR1 and CDR2 from the germline V gene are MNHEY and SMNVEV (reference sequence). DNA of the CDR3: TGTGCCAGCAGTTTATCGGCAGGGTACAATGAGCAGTTCTTC. Its translation is CASSLSAGYNEQFF.